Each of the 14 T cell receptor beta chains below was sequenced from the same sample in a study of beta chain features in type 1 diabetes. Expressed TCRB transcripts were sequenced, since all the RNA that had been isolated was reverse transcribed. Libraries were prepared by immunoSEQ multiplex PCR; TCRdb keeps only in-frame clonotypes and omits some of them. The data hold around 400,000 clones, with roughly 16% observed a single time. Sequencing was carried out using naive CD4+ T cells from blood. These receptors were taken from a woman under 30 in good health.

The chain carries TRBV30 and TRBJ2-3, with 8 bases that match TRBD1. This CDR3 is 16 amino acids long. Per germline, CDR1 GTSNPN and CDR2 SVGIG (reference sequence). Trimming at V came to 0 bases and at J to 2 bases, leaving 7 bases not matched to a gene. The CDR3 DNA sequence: TGTGCCTGGAGTGTACATCCAGGGGGCGACACAGATACGCAGTATTTT. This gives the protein CAWSVHPGGDTDTQYF.

The CDR3 sequence is CASSDREGEKLFF. The DNA of the CDR3 is TGTGCCAGCAGTGACAGGGAAGGTGAAAAACTGTTTTTT. J is TRBJ1-4 and V is TRBV25-1; tentatively, D is TRBD1 (5 bases). The germline V gene has CDR1 MGHDK and CDR2 SYGVNS. V dropped 3 bases and J dropped 7 bases, with 9 bases sitting between them. The CDR3 totals 13 residues.

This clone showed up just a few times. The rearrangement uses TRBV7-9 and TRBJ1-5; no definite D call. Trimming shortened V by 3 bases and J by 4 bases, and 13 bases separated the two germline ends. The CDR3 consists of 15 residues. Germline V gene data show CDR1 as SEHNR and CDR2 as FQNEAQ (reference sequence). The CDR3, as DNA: TGTGCCAGCAGCTTTGACTCTGGAAGAAATCAGCCCCAGCATTTT. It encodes CASSFDSGRNQPQHF. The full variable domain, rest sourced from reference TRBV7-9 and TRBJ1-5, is DTGVSQNPRHKITKRGQNVTFRCDPISEHNRLYWYRQTLGQGPEFLTYFQNEAQLEKSRLLSDRFSAERPKGSFSTLEIQRTEQGDSAMYLCASSFDSGRNQPQHFGDGTRLSIL.

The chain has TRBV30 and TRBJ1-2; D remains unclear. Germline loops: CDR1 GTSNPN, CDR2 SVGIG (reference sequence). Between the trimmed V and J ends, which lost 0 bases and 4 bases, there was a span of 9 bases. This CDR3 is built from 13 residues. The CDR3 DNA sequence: TGTGCCTGGAGTGTAAGTCGGAGCTATGGCTACACCTTC. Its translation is CAWSVSRSYGYTF.

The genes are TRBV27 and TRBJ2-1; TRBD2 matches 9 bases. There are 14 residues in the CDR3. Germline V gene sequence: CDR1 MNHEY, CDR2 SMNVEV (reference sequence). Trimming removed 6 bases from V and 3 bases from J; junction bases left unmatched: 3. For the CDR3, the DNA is TGTGCCAGCAGGGCGGGAGGGTTCTACAATGAGCAGTTCTTC. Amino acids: CASRAGGFYNEQFF.

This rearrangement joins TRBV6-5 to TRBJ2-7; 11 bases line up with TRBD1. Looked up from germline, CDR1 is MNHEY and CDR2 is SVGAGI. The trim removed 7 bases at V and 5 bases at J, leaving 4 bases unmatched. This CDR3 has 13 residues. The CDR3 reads CASIGTGGNEQYF. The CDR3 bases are TGTGCCAGCATTGGGACAGGGGGTAACGAGCAGTACTTC.

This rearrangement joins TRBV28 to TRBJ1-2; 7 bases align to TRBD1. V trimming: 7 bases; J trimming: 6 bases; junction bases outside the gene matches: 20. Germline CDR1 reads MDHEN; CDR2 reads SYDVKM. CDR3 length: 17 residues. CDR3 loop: CASIFHITPGQSDGYTF. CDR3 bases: TGTGCCAGCATATTTCACATAACTCCGGGACAGAGTGATGGCTACACCTTC.

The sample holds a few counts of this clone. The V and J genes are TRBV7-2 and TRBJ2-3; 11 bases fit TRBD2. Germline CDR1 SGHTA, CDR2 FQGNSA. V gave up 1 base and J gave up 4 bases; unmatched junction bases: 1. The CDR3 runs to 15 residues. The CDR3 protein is CASSLVLAGADTQYF. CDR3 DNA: TGTGCCAGCAGCTTAGTACTAGCGGGAGCAGATACGCAGTATTTT.

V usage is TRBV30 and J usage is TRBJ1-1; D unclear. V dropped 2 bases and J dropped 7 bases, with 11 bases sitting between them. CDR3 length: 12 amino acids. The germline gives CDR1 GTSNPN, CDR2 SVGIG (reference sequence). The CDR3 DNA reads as TGTGCCTGGAGTACCTCGGGGAATGAAGCTTTCTTT. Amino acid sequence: CAWSTSGNEAFF.

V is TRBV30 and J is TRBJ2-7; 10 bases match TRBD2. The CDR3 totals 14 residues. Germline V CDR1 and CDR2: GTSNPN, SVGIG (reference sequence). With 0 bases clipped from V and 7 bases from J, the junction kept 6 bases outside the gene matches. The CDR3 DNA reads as TGTGCCTGGAGTGTACTAGCGGGAATAGAGGAGCAGTACTTC. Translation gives CAWSVLAGIEEQYF.

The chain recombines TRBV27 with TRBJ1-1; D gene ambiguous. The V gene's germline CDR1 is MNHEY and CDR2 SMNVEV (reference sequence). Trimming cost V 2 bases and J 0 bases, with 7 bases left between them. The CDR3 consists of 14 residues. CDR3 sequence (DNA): TGTGCCAGCAGTTTAGCCACATTGAACACTGAAGCTTTCTTT. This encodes CASSLATLNTEAFF.

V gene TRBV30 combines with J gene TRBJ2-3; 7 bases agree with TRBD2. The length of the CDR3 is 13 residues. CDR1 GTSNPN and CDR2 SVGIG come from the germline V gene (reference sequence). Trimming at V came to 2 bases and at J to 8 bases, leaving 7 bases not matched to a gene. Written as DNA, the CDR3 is TGTGCCTGGAGTAACCTAGGGAGGGGTACGCAGTATTTT. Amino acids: CAWSNLGRGTQYF.

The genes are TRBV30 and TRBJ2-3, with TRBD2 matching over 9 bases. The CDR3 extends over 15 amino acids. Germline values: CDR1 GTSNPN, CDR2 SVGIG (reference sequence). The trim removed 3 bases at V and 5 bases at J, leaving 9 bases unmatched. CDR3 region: CAWSSSGVGRDTQYF. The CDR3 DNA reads TGTGCCTGGAGCTCTAGCGGGGTGGGTAGAGATACGCAGTATTTT.

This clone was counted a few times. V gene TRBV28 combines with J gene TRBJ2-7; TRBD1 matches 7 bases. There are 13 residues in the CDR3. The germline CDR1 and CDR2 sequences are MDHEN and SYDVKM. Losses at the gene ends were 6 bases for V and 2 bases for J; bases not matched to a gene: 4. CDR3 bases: TGTGCCAGCAGGGGACAGCCTACCTACGAGCAGTACTTC. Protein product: CASRGQPTYEQYF.